A single sample is the source of the 32 T cell receptor beta chains below, sequenced in a study of cytomegalovirus exposure and HLA in healthy donors. The study ran its PCR with 60 Vbeta and 13 Jbeta primers. TCRdb's copy holds only in-frame clones and misses some; the assay was immunoSEQ multiplex PCR. Altogether about 140,000 clones are present, around 80% being singletons, with the ten largest covering about 3%. Sequencing was carried out using PBMCs. The receptor source for this set is a man aged 35 to 55 in good health and CMV-seronegative.

V usage is TRBV5-3 and J usage is TRBJ2-7; 8 nucleotides match TRBD1. TRBV5-3 qualifies as an ORF whose function is uncertain. Trimming removed 3 bases from V and 2 bases from J; junction bases left unmatched: 7. The CDR3 spans 15 residues. CDR3 amino acids: CARSWTGLTTYEQYF. DNA of the CDR3: TGTGCCAGAAGCTGGACAGGGTTGACTACCTACGAGCAGTACTTC.

The rearrangement joins TRBV2 to TRBJ1-4, with D unclear. Germline values: CDR1 SNHLY, CDR2 FYNNEI. V gave up 5 bases and J gave up 3 bases, with 13 bases separating them. The CDR3 is 15 amino acids. CDR3 DNA sequence: TGTGCCAGCAGTAATCGGGGTATTGCTAATGAAAAACTGTTTTTT. It translates to CASSNRGIANEKLFF.

The chain carries TRBV2 and TRBJ1-3; TRBD1 matches at 7 bases. The CDR3 spans 15 residues. Looked up from germline, CDR1 is SNHLY and CDR2 is FYNNEI. After removal of 6 bases from V and 4 bases from J, the junction contained 9 bases not matched to a gene. CDR3 coding DNA: TGTGCCAGCAGGAGCCAGGGGGTAGTGGGAAACACCATATATTTT. Translating it yields CASRSQGVVGNTIYF.

The chain links TRBV21-1 to TRBJ2-7; the D call of TRBD1 is as the table states it, not checked on the DNA. TRBV21-1 is tagged as a pseudogene. This CDR3 is 15 amino acids long. This chain's CDR3 is CASSKAETGDYEQYF. CDR3 nucleotides: TGTGCCAGCAGCAAAGCCGAGACAGGGGACTACGAGCAGTACTTC.

Comments on this clone: Other DNA sequences in the sample encode the same CDR3. The chain links TRBV6-1 to TRBJ2-3; possible D gene TRBD2, 6 bases. The CDR3 is 15 residues long. The V end was cut by 2 bases, the J end by 1 base, with 10 bases between. Looked up from germline, CDR1 is MNHNS and CDR2 is SASEGT. The CDR3 sequence is CASSERLAGTDTQYF. The CDR3 DNA sequence: TGTGCCAGCAGTGAAAGGTTAGCGGGCACAGATACGCAGTATTTT.

J is TRBJ1-4 and V is TRBV4-1; TRBD1 matches 9 bases. CDR1 is MGHRA and CDR2 is YSYEKL in the germline V gene. Trimming took 2 bases from V and 4 from J; bases not matched to a gene: 5. The CDR3 covers 16 residues. The CDR3 DNA reads as TGCGCCAGCAGCCAACGGGACAGGGCCTATAATGAAAAACTGTTTTTT. This sequence encodes CASSQRDRAYNEKLFF.

The gene calls are TRBV2 and TRBJ2-7, with a weak D call TRBD1 (6 bases). Germline assignment: CDR1 SNHLY and CDR2 FYNNEI. This CDR3 comprises 13 residues. The germline V and J ends were trimmed by 1 base and 6 bases, with 10 bases remaining between them. CDR3 protein: CASSEVFRGEQYF. CDR3 in DNA: TGTGCCAGCAGTGAAGTTTTCAGGGGCGAGCAGTACTTC. Full variable domain (rest looked up from reference TRBV2 and TRBJ2-7): EPEVTQTPSHQVTQMGQEVILRCVPISNHLYFYWYRQILGQKVEFLVSFYNNEISEKSEIFDDQFSVERPDGSNFTLKIRSTKLEDSAMYFCASSEVFRGEQYFGPGTRLTVT.

Notes on this clone: At one end, the junction sequence differs from germline, possibly due to a read error. V usage is TRBV5-5 and J usage is TRBJ1-2; weak D call: TRBD1 (5 bases). The CDR3 covers 20 residues. Germline lookup yields CDR1 SGHKS and CDR2 YYEKEE (reference sequence). The CDR3 DNA reads TGTGTCAGCAGATATGGGGGAGGCCCTCCCACCCCCCAAGCTAACTATGGCTACACCTTC. It yields the protein CVSRYGGGPPTPQANYGYTF.

The J gene is TRBJ1-2, the V gene TRBV5-6; possibly TRBD1 for D (5 bases). CDR3 size: 15 residues. Trimming removed 2 bases at V and 3 bases at J, with 14 bases between. Per the germline V gene, CDR1 is SGHDT and CDR2 is YYEEEE. The CDR3 here is CASSFGFGGDYGYTF. In DNA form, the CDR3 reads TGTGCCAGCAGCTTTGGCTTCGGGGGAGACTATGGCTACACCTTC. The whole variable domain, filled in from reference TRBV5-6 and TRBJ1-2, reads DAGVTQSPTHLIKTRGQQVTLRCSPKSGHDTVSWYQQALGQGPQFIFQYYEEEERQRGNFPDRFSGHQFPNYSSELNVNALLLGDSALYLCASSFGFGGDYGYTFGSGTRLTVV.

The chain combines TRBV5-1 with TRBJ1-2; a possible D gene is TRBD1 (6 bases). The CDR3 contains 15 residues. The V and J ends lost 4 bases and 8 bases respectively, with 21 bases between them. CDR1 SGHRS and CDR2 YFSETQ come from the germline V gene. DNA for the CDR3: TGCGCCAGCAGCCTCGCCGGGACAAGGTCAGTGGGCTACACCTTC. It yields the protein CASSLAGTRSVGYTF.

The chain recombines TRBV4-1 with TRBJ1-1; the D gene is possibly TRBD1 (6 bases). The ends were cut back, 1 base at V and 4 bases at J, with 16 bases in the middle. CDR3 length equals 16 residues. Germline CDR1 and CDR2: MGHRA and YSYEKL. CDR3 sequence: CASSQVTGKRGTEAFF. The CDR3 DNA reads as TGCGCCAGCAGCCAAGTTACAGGGAAAAGGGGCACTGAAGCTTTCTTT.

CDR3 bases: TGCGCCAGCAGCCCAGACAGTAATGGGAAGTATGGCTACACCTTC. It yields the protein CASSPDSNGKYGYTF. The rearrangement links TRBV5-1 to TRBJ1-2, with a possible D match to TRBD1 (5 bases). This CDR3 has 15 residues. CDR1 is SGHRS and CDR2 is YFSETQ in the germline V gene. V was shortened by 4 bases and J by 5 bases, with 18 bases between the two germline ends. Supplemented by reference TRBV5-1 and TRBJ1-2, the full variable domain reads KAGVTQTPRYLIKTRGQQVTLSCSPISGHRSVSWYQQTPGQGLQFLFEYFSETQRNKGNFPGRFSGRQFSNSRSEMNVSTLELGDSALYLCASSPDSNGKYGYTFGSGTRLTVV.

This clone has only one observation. This chain links TRBV5-1 with TRBJ2-5; maybe TRBD2 (7 bases). The CDR3 consists of 15 residues. CDR1 is SGHRS and CDR2 is YFSETQ in the germline V gene. V lost 0 bases and J lost 5, with 14 bases in between. CDR3 in amino acids: CASSLGQAGGETQYF. The CDR3 bases are TGCGCCAGCAGCTTGGGACAGGCCGGGGGGGAGACCCAGTACTTC.

In the case of this clone: Other DNA sequences in the sample encode the same CDR3. The chain is built from TRBV10-1 and TRBJ2-1, with 7 bases matching TRBD2. The CDR3 extends over 14 amino acids. The V segment lost 5 bases and the J segment 3 bases; nucleotides outside the gene matches: 4. Germline loops: CDR1 WNHNN, CDR2 SYGVQD (reference sequence). The CDR3 loop is CASSRTSDYNEQFF. The CDR3 region has the DNA TGCGCCAGCAGTCGAACTAGCGACTACAATGAGCAGTTCTTC.

This sequence joins TRBV7-9 and TRBJ2-5, with D perhaps TRBD2 (6 bases). CDR3 length: 15 residues. Looked up from germline, CDR1 is SEHNR and CDR2 is FQNEAQ (reference sequence). V gave up 5 bases and J gave up 4 bases, with 17 bases separating them. The CDR3 is CASSQSWRGGETQYF. CDR3 DNA sequence: TGTGCCAGCAGCCAGAGCTGGCGGGGTGGAGAGACCCAGTACTTC.

This rearrangement joins TRBV18 to TRBJ1-2; 9 positions agree with TRBD1. This CDR3 comprises 15 residues. Trimming removed 3 bases from V and 4 bases from J; junction bases left unmatched: 6. CDR1 is KGHSH and CDR2 is LQKENI in the germline V gene. The DNA for the CDR3 is TGTGCCAGCTCACCTCTACCGGGACAGGGCTATGGCTACACCTTC. Its protein product is CASSPLPGQGYGYTF.

The chain has TRBV7-9 and TRBJ2-2; D uncertain. In germline, CDR1 is SEHNR, CDR2 FQNEAQ (reference sequence). V lost 0 bases, J lost 1 base, and 9 bases lay in between. The CDR3 is 16 residues long. The CDR3 DNA reads TGTGCCAGCAGCTTAGCGCAAAAACAGAACACCGGGGAGCTGTTTTTT. Translation: CASSLAQKQNTGELFF.

The chain employs TRBV7-3 and TRBJ2-2; D is unresolved. Germline CDR1 reads SGHTA; CDR2 reads FQGTGA. This CDR3 contains 16 residues. The V end was cut by 2 bases, the J end by 2 bases, with 12 bases between. The CDR3 coding sequence is TGTGCCAGCAGCTTACAGATAGCCGGAAACACCGGGGAGCTGTTTTTT. Protein product: CASSLQIAGNTGELFF.

This clone appeared a few times. The CDR3 sequence: CASSYSVGKQYEQYF. The CDR3 coding sequence is TGTGCCAGCAGTTACTCGGTCGGGAAACAATACGAGCAGTACTTC. The rearrangement uses TRBV6-5 and TRBJ2-7; TRBD2 might be the D (5 bases). The CDR3 is made up of 15 amino acids. CDR1 and CDR2 (germline): MNHEY, SVGAGI. The V gene lost 0 bases and the J gene lost 4 bases, with 13 bases spanning the gap.

This chain joins TRBV21-1 and TRBJ1-1; the D segment call TRBD1 is taken from the table without a DNA check. TRBV21-1 has pseudogene status. The CDR3 loop spans 12 amino acids. This chain's CDR3 is CASSIRTGEAFF. For the CDR3, the DNA is TGTGCCAGCAGCATCCGGACAGGTGAAGCTTTCTTT.

This chain uses TRBV10-3 with TRBJ1-1; TRBD1 matches 7 bases. The trim removed 6 bases at V and 6 bases at J, leaving 10 bases unmatched. CDR3 length: 14 residues. Germline V gene data show CDR1 as ENHRY and CDR2 as SYGVKD. The CDR3 region is CAISPRQGVAEAFF. For the CDR3, the DNA is TGTGCCATCAGCCCCAGACAGGGAGTCGCTGAAGCTTTCTTT.

The rearrangement uses TRBV6-6 and TRBJ1-2; D gene unclear. CDR3 size: 14 residues. V was shortened by 4 bases and J by 0 bases, with 9 bases between the two germline ends. Germline values: CDR1 MNHNY, CDR2 SVGAGI (reference sequence). The CDR3 spells CASSFYTANYGYTF. DNA of the CDR3: TGTGCCAGCAGTTTTTATACAGCTAACTATGGCTACACCTTC.

The chain joins TRBV4-2 to TRBJ2-5; TRBD2 might be the D (5 bases). Germline CDR1 reads LGHNA; CDR2 reads YNFKEQ. Trimming took off 1 base at V and 0 bases at J, with 15 bases between the two ends. The CDR3 runs 17 residues. The CDR3 loop is CASSQASGGKYQETQYF. CDR3 DNA: TGTGCCAGCAGCCAAGCCAGCGGCGGAAAGTACCAAGAGACCCAGTACTTC.

Regarding this clone: The sample contains more than one DNA sequence encoding this CDR3. This chain connects TRBV5-1 to TRBJ2-2; weak D call: TRBD2 (5 bases). V was trimmed by 0 bases and J by 3 bases, leaving 9 bases between them. The CDR3 runs 15 residues. From germline, CDR1 is SGHRS and CDR2 YFSETQ. CDR3 nucleotide sequence: TGCGCCAGCAGCTTGGGGCTAGCTGACACCGGGGAGCTGTTTTTT. Its protein product is CASSLGLADTGELFF.

The chain joins TRBV10-3 to TRBJ2-7, with TRBD2 identical over 7 bases. The CDR3 length is 16 residues. The trim removed 2 bases at V and 5 bases at J, leaving 12 bases unmatched. The germline V gene encodes CDR1 ENHRY and CDR2 SYGVKD. Written as DNA, the CDR3 is TGTGCCATCAGTGAGGATGGGGGAGGGAGGGGCGACGAGCAGTACTTC. Amino acid sequence: CAISEDGGGRGDEQYF.

This chain links TRBV7-9 with TRBJ2-7; TRBD2 might be the D (5 bases). V was cut by 2 bases and J by 0 bases, with 14 bases left in between. The CDR3 consists of 16 residues. The germline V gene has CDR1 SEHNR and CDR2 FQNEAQ (reference sequence). CDR3 sequence: CASSLLGLGSSYEQYF. In nucleotides, the CDR3 is TGTGCCAGCAGCTTATTAGGCTTGGGGAGCTCCTACGAGCAGTACTTC. Combining the CDR3 with reference TRBV7-9 and TRBJ2-7 gives the whole variable domain DTGVSQNPRHKITKRGQNVTFRCDPISEHNRLYWYRQTLGQGPEFLTYFQNEAQLEKSRLLSDRFSAERPKGSFSTLEIQRTEQGDSAMYLCASSLLGLGSSYEQYFGPGTRLTVT.

This clone was observed a few times. The DNA of the CDR3 is TGTGCCAGCAGCTCCGGGACAGGGACGAAGACCCAGTACTTC. Residues: CASSSGTGTKTQYF. This rearrangement joins TRBV5-4 to TRBJ2-5; TRBD1 matches at 9 bases. There are 14 residues in the CDR3. Germline trimming cut 3 bases from V and 6 bases from J; bases unmatched to any gene: 6. Germline V gene data show CDR1 as SGHNT and CDR2 as YYREEE (reference sequence).

CDR3 protein: CASSLAGGSPQHF. The CDR3, as DNA: TGCGCCAGCAGCTTGGCCGGGGGTTCGCCCCAGCATTTT. The chain recombines TRBV5-1 with TRBJ1-5, with D tentatively TRBD1 (5 bases). The germline V gene has CDR1 SGHRS and CDR2 YFSETQ. The length of the CDR3 is 13 residues. Trimming took off 0 bases at V and 9 bases at J, with 10 bases between the two ends.

The chain is built from TRBV19 and TRBJ2-1, with 9 bases identical to TRBD1. The CDR3 spans 14 residues. Germline V gene sequence: CDR1 LNHDA, CDR2 SQIVND (reference sequence). Germline trimming cut 1 base from V and 7 bases from J; bases unmatched to any gene: 2. The CDR3 DNA reads as TGTGCCAGTAGTATAGGGGACAGGGTGAATGAGCAGTTCTTC. Protein sequence: CASSIGDRVNEQFF.

This clone appeared a single time. At one boundary the junction diverges from the germline segment, which might be a read error. The gene calls are TRBV7-8 and TRBJ2-5; possibly TRBD1 for D (5 bases). The germline V gene encodes CDR1 SGHVS and CDR2 FQNEAQ. CDR3 size: 18 residues. The CDR3 DNA reads as TGTGCCAGCAGCTTAGCAGGGGCGACCACGGCGATCCAAGAGCCCCAGTACTTC. This sequence encodes CASSLAGATTAIQEPQYF.

The V call is TRBV2, the J call TRBJ1-3, with D hard to call. Deletions cut 8 bases from V and 0 bases from J, with 8 bases between. Germline-derived CDR1 and CDR2 are SNHLY and FYNNEI. The CDR3 consists of 13 residues. CDR3 in DNA: TGTGCCAGCTTCAGGAACTCTGGAAACACCATATATTTT. Residues: CASFRNSGNTIYF.

This clone showed up just a few times. This chain links TRBV4-2 with TRBJ1-6, with D unclear. This CDR3 has 15 residues. Deletions cut 2 bases from V and 3 bases from J, with 8 bases between. Germline CDR1 reads LGHNA; CDR2 reads YNFKEQ. CDR3 coding DNA: TGTGCCAGCAGCCAATTGGCTCTCTATAATTCACCCCTCCACTTT. Its protein is CASSQLALYNSPLHF.